This T cell receptor (beta chain) was captured by sequencing in a study of T cells in Graves' hyperthyroidism and ophthalmopathy. Study findings and constraints: The model predicted ophthalmopathy a median 6.5 months before onset.

Researchers amplified the TCR beta CDR3 regions from RNA transcripts. TCR CDR3 regions were first amplified by RT-PCR with HTBI primers. One entry per CDR3 protein, called by TCRdb with MiXCR from the multiplex PCR reads. The sample contains approximately 330,000 distinct CDR3 sequences, 15% to 20% of which appear only once. CDR3 size: 15 residues. Germline V gives CDR1 MNHNS, CDR2 SASEGT. V lost 5 bases to trimming and J lost 4 bases; unmatched junction nucleotides: 4. This clonotype was counted ten times or more. The target antigen is unknown. The receptor was derived from a woman aged 50 to 65 with Graves' hyperthyroidism. The sequencing input was blood. V gene TRBV6-1 combines with J gene TRBJ2-1; TRBD2 aligns across 11 bases. In nucleotides, the CDR3 is TGTGCCAGCAGTTCCGGGACTAGCGGTTACAATGAGCAGTTCTTC. It specifies CASSSGTSGYNEQFF.